This TCR beta chain was captured by sequencing in a study of blood T cell repertoires in COVID-19. Germline lookup yields CDR1 MNHNY and CDR2 SVGAGI (reference sequence). The CDR3 is 14 amino acids. J lost 5 bases, V lost 2 bases, and 5 bases had no gene match. Method: immunoSEQ multiplex PCR; TCRdb's copy keeps in-frame clones and lacks some. The sample has over 250,000 clones, over 75% seen once. This clone was seen more than once but under ten times. This clonotype was obtained from a woman in her 50s with acute or convalescent COVID-19. The sequencing input was peripheral blood. The chain carries TRBV6-6 and TRBJ2-7, with 8 bases matching TRBD2. This chain's CDR3 is CASSYGSGSDEQYF. The CDR3 coding sequence is TGTGCCAGCAGTTACGGAAGCGGGAGCGACGAGCAGTACTTC.